This T cell receptor (beta chain) emerged from a study of beta chain features in type 1 diabetes. Study-wide results and limits: A potential PCR bias toward shorter templates would be equal in patient and control samples. Patients with type 1 diabetes showed fewer VDJ junction insertions and more deletions. Shortening of TCRB CDR3s, moderate but significant, appeared in all four CD4+ subsets of Type 1 diabetes patients.

What was sequenced were expressed TCRB transcripts, since all of the isolated RNA had been reverse transcribed. Average reads for naive, central memory and regulatory T cell samples were around 4 million. TCRdb's copy holds only in-frame clones and misses some; the assay was immunoSEQ multiplex PCR. The profile shows about 660,000 clones, about 14% of them singletons. This clone was counted a few times. The antigen is not known. The germline gives CDR1 SGDLS, CDR2 YYNGEE. The CDR3 is 15 residues long. The V gene end was trimmed by 4 bases and the J gene end by 0 bases; junction bases not matched to a gene: 3.

What was sequenced was naive CD4+ T cells from blood. The receptor was derived from a man younger than 30 with type 1 diabetes. This sequence joins TRBV9 and TRBJ1-4, with 7 bases matching TRBD1. The chain's CDR3 is CASSFGTATNEKLFF. CDR3 bases: TGTGCCAGCAGCTTTGGGACAGCAACTAATGAAAAACTGTTTTTT.